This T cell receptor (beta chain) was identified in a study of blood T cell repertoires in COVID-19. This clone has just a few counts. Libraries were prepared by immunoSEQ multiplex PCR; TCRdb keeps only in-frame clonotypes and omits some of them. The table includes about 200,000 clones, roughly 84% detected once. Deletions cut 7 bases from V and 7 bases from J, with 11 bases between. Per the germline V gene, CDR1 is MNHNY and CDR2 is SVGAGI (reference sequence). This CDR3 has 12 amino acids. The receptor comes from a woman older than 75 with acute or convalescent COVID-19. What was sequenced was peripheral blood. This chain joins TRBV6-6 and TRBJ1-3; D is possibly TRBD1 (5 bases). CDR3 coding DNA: TGTGCCAGCACCGGGGGATCGAACACCATATATTTT. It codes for CASTGGSNTIYF.